Following are 9 T cell receptor beta chains from one sample sequenced in a study of T-cell reconstitution after alpha-beta-depleted transplantation in children. The library targeted TCRbeta and was prepared with unique molecular identifiers. TCRdb independently ran MiXCR on the PCR reads; one entry per CDR3 protein. The sample has a few hundred thousand distinct CDR3 sequences; approximately 9.7% are singletons. The starting material was PBMCs from the stem cell graft donor, obtained from the stem cell graft. The receptor set was obtained from a human donor who donated a stem cell graft to a child with SCID.

There are many counts of this clonotype. The chain combines TRBV5-1 with TRBJ2-7; TRBD1 might be the D (5 bases). The CDR3 has 16 residues. V was pared by 4 bases and J by 0 bases, with 17 bases between. Germline loops: CDR1 SGHRS, CDR2 YFSETQ. CDR3 in DNA: TGCGCCAGCAGCCTATGGACACCTCCAAGCTCCTACGAGCAGTACTTC. Protein sequence: CASSLWTPPSSYEQYF.

This clonotype was seen repeatedly, ten times or more. The chain employs TRBV10-3 and TRBJ2-7, with TRBD2 matching 9 bases. Germline loops: CDR1 ENHRY, CDR2 SYGVKD. CDR3 size: 15 residues. J was trimmed by 0 bases and V by 3 bases; bases with no gene match: 3. CDR3 DNA sequence: TGTGCCATCAGTGAAGTAGCGGGGGCCTCCTACGAGCAGTACTTC. As protein: CAISEVAGASYEQYF.

This clonotype was picked up many times. The chain is built from TRBV5-1 and TRBJ2-2, with 8 positions matching TRBD1. This CDR3 contains 14 residues. V shed 4 bases, J shed 5 bases, and the junction held 4 bases outside the gene matches. Germline assignment: CDR1 SGHRS and CDR2 YFSETQ. The CDR3 is CASSPRQGTGELFF. CDR3 DNA: TGCGCCAGCAGCCCCAGACAGGGGACCGGGGAGCTGTTTTTT.

Comment on this clonotype: This likely stems from a read error, as it lies one base from a far larger clone. The chain links TRBV20-1 to TRBJ1-5; a possible D gene is TRBD1 (6 bases). CDR1 and CDR2 (germline): DFQATT, SNEGSKA (reference sequence). This CDR3 comprises 12 residues. The germline V and J ends were trimmed by 7 bases and 5 bases, with 12 bases remaining between them. The CDR3 spells CSVGSGDQPQHF. CDR3 sequence (DNA): TGCAGTGTCGGGTCAGGGGATCAGCCCCAGCATTTT.

This sequence joins TRBV20-1 and TRBJ1-5, with unresolved D. Trimming cost V 0 bases and J 0 bases, with 3 bases left between them. The CDR3 extends over 13 amino acids. Germline-derived CDR1 and CDR2 are DFQATT and SNEGSKA (reference sequence). DNA of the CDR3: TGCAGTGCTAGAGATGGTAGCAATCAGCCCCAGCATTTT. Protein sequence: CSARDGSNQPQHF.

This clonotype was recorded many times. The chain's CDR3 is CSVEGRVGSTSYEQYF. DNA of the CDR3: TGCAGCGTTGAAGGGCGTGTAGGGTCTACTTCCTACGAGCAGTACTTC. The gene calls are TRBV29-1 and TRBJ2-7, with D hard to call. Germline CDR1 reads SQVTM; CDR2 reads ANQGSEA. The CDR3 contains 16 residues. V gave up 1 base and J gave up 1 base, with 17 bases separating them.

The chain employs TRBV27 and TRBJ1-4; D is possibly TRBD1 (6 bases). Germline V gives CDR1 MNHEY, CDR2 SMNVEV (reference sequence). V lost 6 bases and J 5 bases, leaving 13 bases between the germline ends. This CDR3 contains 14 residues. Written as DNA, the CDR3 is TGTGCCAGCAGGCCGGGACAATCAAATGAAAAACTGTTTTTT. Protein product: CASRPGQSNEKLFF.

This clonotype was counted at least ten times. This sequence joins TRBV6-5 and TRBJ2-1; TRBD2 matches at 8 bases. Per the germline V gene, CDR1 is MNHEY and CDR2 is SVGAGI. J was trimmed by 5 bases and V by 4 bases; bases with no gene match: 10. The CDR3 contains 16 residues. The CDR3 spells CASSWTPGGGHNEQFF. The CDR3, as DNA: TGTGCCAGCAGTTGGACGCCCGGGGGGGGGCACAATGAGCAGTTCTTC.

The gene calls are TRBV20-1 and TRBJ1-1, with D possibly TRBD1 on 5 matching bases. This CDR3 spans 12 amino acids. Trimming removed 4 bases at V and 11 bases at J, with 17 bases between. Germline V gene data show CDR1 as DFQATT and CDR2 as SNEGSKA (reference sequence). CDR3 protein: CSAIGGTLRAFF. The CDR3 coding sequence is TGCAGTGCTATTGGGGGAACGCTTCGCGCTTTCTTT.